This T cell receptor (beta chain) was identified during a study of CD8+ T cells in alopecia areata. cDNA serving as the sequencing template came from extracted, reverse transcribed RNA. Assay: immunoSEQ multiplex PCR; the TCRdb copy retains only in-frame clones and omits some. The table shows over 95,000 clones, with roughly 50% occurring only once. To note about this clone: No antigen is known for it.

The CDR3 runs to 13 residues. Germline V gene sequence: CDR1 SGHNT, CDR2 YYREEE (reference sequence). V trimming: 5 bases; J trimming: 5 bases; junction bases outside the gene matches: 3. Treatment defined: oral pan-JAK inhibitor, 5-10 mg twice daily. Study observations and caveats: Normal-skin resident alphabeta T cells also appear among scalp sample sequences. While tofacitinib was given, many expanded lesional clones persisted in scalp and blood. With patients, TCR sharing proved less clear than in mice, a difference possibly related to HLA.

The sample here was CD4+ T cells sorted from blood, taken at week 24, from a patient treated with tofacitinib. The rearrangement links TRBV5-4 to TRBJ2-7, with 11 bases fitting TRBD2. The receptor comes from a human donor with alopecia areata. CDR3 sequence (DNA): TGTGCCAGCAGACTGGGACTAGCGGACGAGCAGTACTTC. Its translation: CASRLGLADEQYF.